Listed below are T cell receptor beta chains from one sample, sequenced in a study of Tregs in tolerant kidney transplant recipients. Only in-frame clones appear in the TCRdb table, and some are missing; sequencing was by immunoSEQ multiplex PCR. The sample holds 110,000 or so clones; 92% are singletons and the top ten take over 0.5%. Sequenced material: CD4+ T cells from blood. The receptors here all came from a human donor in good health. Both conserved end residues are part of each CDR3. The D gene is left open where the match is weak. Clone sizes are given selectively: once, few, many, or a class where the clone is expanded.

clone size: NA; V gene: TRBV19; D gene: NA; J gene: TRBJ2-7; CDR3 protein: CASSRTASGEQYF; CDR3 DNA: TGTGCCAGTTCAAGGACAGCCTCGGGGGAGCAGTACTTC
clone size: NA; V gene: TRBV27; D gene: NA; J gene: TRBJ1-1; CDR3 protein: CASSLSGGNTEAFF; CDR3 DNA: TGTGCCAGCAGTTTATCGGGGGGGAACACTGAAGCTTTCTTT
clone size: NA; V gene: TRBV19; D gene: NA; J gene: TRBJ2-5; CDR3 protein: CASSIWGQETQYF; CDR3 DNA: TGTGCCAGTAGTATTTGGGGCCAAGAGACCCAGTACTTC
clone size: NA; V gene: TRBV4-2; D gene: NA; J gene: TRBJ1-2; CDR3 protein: CASSQDLGPINYGYTF; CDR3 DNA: TGTGCCAGCAGCCAAGATCTAGGGCCGATTAACTATGGCTACACCTTC
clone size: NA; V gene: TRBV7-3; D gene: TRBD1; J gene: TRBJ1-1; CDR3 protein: CASSAYRGQDTEAFF; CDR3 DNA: TGTGCCAGCAGCGCGTACAGGGGGCAAGACACTGAAGCTTTCTTT
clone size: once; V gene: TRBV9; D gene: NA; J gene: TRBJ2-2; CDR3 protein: CASSSLGASGELFF; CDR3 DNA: TGTGCCAGCAGCTCTCTTGGGGCGTCCGGGGAGCTGTTTTTT
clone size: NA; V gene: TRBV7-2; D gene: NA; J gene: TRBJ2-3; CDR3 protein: CASSLAILQAGPDTQYF; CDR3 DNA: TGTGCCAGCAGCTTAGCTATCCTACAAGCTGGCCCAGATACGCAGTATTTT
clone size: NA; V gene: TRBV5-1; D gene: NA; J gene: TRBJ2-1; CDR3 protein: CASSLQGGNEQFF; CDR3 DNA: TGCGCCAGCAGCTTGCAAGGTGGGAATGAGCAGTTCTTC
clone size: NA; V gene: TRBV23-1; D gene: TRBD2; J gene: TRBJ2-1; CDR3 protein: CASNEVILTSGPQSSYNEQFF; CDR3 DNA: TGCGCCAGCAACGAAGTTATATTGACTAGCGGGCCCCAGAGCTCCTACAATGAGCAGTTCTTC
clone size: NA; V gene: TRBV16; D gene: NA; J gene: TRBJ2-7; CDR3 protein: CASSQWSNREQYF; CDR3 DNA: TGTGCCAGCAGCCAATGGTCAAATCGGGAGCAGTACTTC
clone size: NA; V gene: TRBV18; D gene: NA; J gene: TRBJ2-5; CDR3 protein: CASTRDETQYF; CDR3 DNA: TGTGCCAGCACACGCGACGAGACCCAGTACTTC
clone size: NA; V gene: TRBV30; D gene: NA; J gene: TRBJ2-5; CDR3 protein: CACRPHRAQETQYF; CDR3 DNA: TGTGCCTGTCGTCCGCACAGGGCCCAAGAGACCCAGTACTTC